The entry below gives a single TCR beta chain sequence along with its context. Its antigen is as yet unknown. The trim removed 11 bases at V and 1 base at J, leaving 8 bases unmatched. The CDR3 totals 13 residues. The germline CDR1 and CDR2 sequences are MNHNS and SASEGT. The table came from immunoSEQ multiplex PCR; TCRdb's copy has only in-frame clones and leaves some out. The sample shows more than 45,000 clones, approximately 86% of them seen only once. The data were obtained in a study of OX40 agonist ivuxolimab in advanced cancers. Study in general: The eligibility criteria allowed prior anti-PD-1, anti-PD-L1 or anti-CTLA-4 therapy, and 40% had some.

General study results and limits: The work left the antigen specificity of expanded peripheral T cells undetermined.

The rearrangement uses TRBV6-1 and TRBJ2-7; 7 bases line up with TRBD1. The sequences come from CD4+ or CD8+ T cells sorted from blood, collected in a trial of the OX40 agonist ivuxolimab. The receptor's source is an adult with an advanced solid tumor such as melanoma, head and neck, liver or kidney cancer. The DNA for the CDR3 is TGTGCCGTTACGCAGGGGGTTTCCTACGAGCAGTACTTC. Protein product: CAVTQGVSYEQYF.